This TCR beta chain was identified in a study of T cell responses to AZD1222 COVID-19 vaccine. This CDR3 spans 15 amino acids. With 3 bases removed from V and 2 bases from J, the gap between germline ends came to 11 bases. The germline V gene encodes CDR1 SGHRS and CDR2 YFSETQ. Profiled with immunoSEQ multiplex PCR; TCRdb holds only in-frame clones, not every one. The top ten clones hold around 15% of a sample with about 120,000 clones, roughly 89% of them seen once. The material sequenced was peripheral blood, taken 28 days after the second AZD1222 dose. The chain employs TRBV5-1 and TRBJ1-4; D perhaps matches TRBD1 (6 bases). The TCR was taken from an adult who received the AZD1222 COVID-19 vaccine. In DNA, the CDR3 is TGCGCCAGCAGCTCCACAGGGAACACTAATGAAAAACTGTTTTTT. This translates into CASSSTGNTNEKLFF.